These 20 T cell receptor beta chains were sequenced from one sample in a study of T cell responses to AZD1222 COVID-19 vaccine. Here immunoSEQ multiplex PCR was the method, and the copy in TCRdb shows in-frame clones only, minus some. Here the sample spans approximately 130,000 clones, approximately 90% being singletons. Sample: peripheral blood, taken on day 0 of MenACWY control vaccination. The receptors come from an adult in good health.

The J gene is TRBJ1-1, the V gene TRBV12-3 or TRBV12-4; 7 bases agree with TRBD1. Trimming at V came to 8 bases and at J to 4 bases, leaving 7 bases not matched to a gene. This CDR3 has 13 residues. The CDR3 DNA sequence: TGTGCCAGCTCGCAGGGGGTGTTCACTGAAGCTTTCTTT. It codes for CASSQGVFTEAFF.

This clone was detected only once. The chain combines TRBV5-1 with TRBJ2-5, with TRBD1 identical over 8 bases. V lost 3 bases and J lost 3; bases outside the gene matches: 1. Germline V lookup: CDR1 SGHRS, CDR2 YFSETQ. The CDR3 has 13 residues. This CDR3 is CASSSTGEETQYF. CDR3 sequence (DNA): TGCGCCAGCAGCTCGACAGGGGAAGAGACCCAGTACTTC. Based on the CDR3 plus reference TRBV5-1 and TRBJ2-5, the full variable domain is KAGVTQTPRYLIKTRGQQVTLSCSPISGHRSVSWYQQTPGQGLQFLFEYFSETQRNKGNFPGRFSGRQFSNSRSEMNVSTLELGDSALYLCASSSTGEETQYFGPGTRLLVL.

V gene TRBV7-2 combines with J gene TRBJ2-2, with 7 nucleotides matching TRBD2. J lost 8 bases, V lost 2 bases, and 5 bases had no gene match. Germline lookup yields CDR1 SGHTA and CDR2 FQGNSA. The CDR3 totals 14 residues. DNA of the CDR3: TGTGCCAGCAGCTTAATTTGGGGGGGAGGGGAGCTGTTTTTT. It translates to CASSLIWGGGELFF.

This chain uses TRBV1 with TRBJ1-5; the DNA was not compared with TRBD1, the D call given in the table. TRBV1 is reported as a pseudogene. The length of the CDR3 is 13 residues. The DNA for the CDR3 is TGCACCAGCAGCCACCAGGGGCGTCAGCCCCAGCATTTT. The encoded protein is CTSSHQGRQPQHF.

This clone has only one observation. The V and J genes are TRBV6-1 and TRBJ1-1, with D unresolved. The germline V and J ends were trimmed by 2 bases and 5 bases, with 12 bases remaining between them. CDR1 and CDR2 (germline): MNHNS, SASEGT. The CDR3 consists of 14 residues. CDR3 protein: CASSESWGGTEAFF. In DNA, the CDR3 is TGTGCCAGCAGTGAATCCTGGGGTGGGACTGAAGCTTTCTTT.

CDR3 nucleotides: TGTGCCAGCAGCGTAGCGGGAGTGACTTGGGATACGCAGTATTTT. Translation gives CASSVAGVTWDTQYF. The chain couples TRBV9 to TRBJ2-3; a possible D gene is TRBD2 (6 bases). V was shortened by 0 bases and J by 6 bases, with 14 bases between the two germline ends. The germline V gene encodes CDR1 SGDLS and CDR2 YYNGEE. CDR3 length: 15 amino acids.

The chain recombines TRBV11-3 with TRBJ2-3, with a weak D call TRBD2 (6 bases). Trimming pared 3 bases from V and 2 bases from J, leaving 12 bases between. The germline CDR1 and CDR2 sequences are SGHNT and YENEEA. There are 15 residues in the CDR3. DNA of the CDR3: TGTGCCAGCAGCTTTAGGCGGGGAAACACAGATACGCAGTATTTT. Its protein product is CASSFRRGNTDTQYF.

The chain carries TRBV4-1 and TRBJ2-4, with TRBD1 matching 10 bases. Germline V gives CDR1 MGHRA, CDR2 YSYEKL. The junction had 15 bases not matched to a gene; V was cut back by 2 bases and J by 5 bases. There are 19 residues in the CDR3. The CDR3 DNA follows: TGCGCCAGCAGCCAAACCTCTGGGACAGGGGCTGGGCCCCAAAACATTCAGTACTTC. Amino acid sequence: CASSQTSGTGAGPQNIQYF.

The chain is built from TRBV11-3 and TRBJ1-1; maybe TRBD1 (5 bases). The CDR3 totals 15 residues. Germline CDR1 is SGHNT and CDR2 is YENEEA. With 2 bases removed from V and 0 bases from J, the gap between germline ends came to 10 bases. This CDR3 reads CASSLIAGLNTEAFF. The CDR3 DNA follows: TGTGCCAGCAGCTTAATTGCAGGGTTGAACACTGAAGCTTTCTTT.

The CDR3 nucleotides are TGTGCCAGCAGCCCCCCATCGGGGGATGGCTACACCTTC. Its protein product is CASSPPSGDGYTF. The chain recombines TRBV5-4 with TRBJ1-2; tentatively, D is TRBD1 (5 bases). Germline lookup yields CDR1 SGHNT and CDR2 YYREEE (reference sequence). Deletions cut 4 bases from V and 6 bases from J, with 13 bases between. The CDR3 length is 13 residues.

V usage is TRBV19 and J usage is TRBJ2-5; 7 nucleotides align to TRBD1. J gave up 8 bases and V 3 bases, and 9 bases lay outside the gene matches. Germline-derived CDR1 and CDR2 are LNHDA and SQIVND (reference sequence). The CDR3 totals 14 residues. The CDR3 DNA sequence: TGTGCCAGTAGTATTTTTTTCGACAGGGCAACCCAGTACTTC. As protein: CASSIFFDRATQYF.

The chain is built from TRBV2 and TRBJ1-5, with TRBD1 as a possible D gene (5 bases). The CDR3 contains 14 residues. The V gene's germline CDR1 is SNHLY and CDR2 FYNNEI. Trimming removed 8 bases at V and 1 base at J, with 12 bases between. The CDR3 region is CASLDRLSNQPQHF. DNA of the CDR3: TGTGCCAGCCTCGACAGATTAAGCAATCAGCCCCAGCATTTT.

The chain employs TRBV9 and TRBJ2-1; TRBD2 aligns across 15 bases. The CDR3 is 20 amino acids. Germline V lookup: CDR1 SGDLS, CDR2 YYNGEE. V lost 2 bases to trimming and J lost 2 bases; unmatched junction nucleotides: 11. This chain's CDR3 is CASSVGLGGLAGGTYNEQFF. CDR3 in DNA: TGTGCCAGCAGCGTCGGCCTTGGAGGACTAGCGGGAGGGACCTACAATGAGCAGTTCTTC.

The rearrangement uses TRBV7-2 and TRBJ2-7, with TRBD2 matching over 9 bases. V trimming: 4 bases; J trimming: 4 bases; junction bases outside the gene matches: 14. Germline CDR1 SGHTA, CDR2 FQGNSA. CDR3 length: 17 residues. The CDR3 nucleotides read TGTGCCAGCAGCTCCCCCTCTAGCGGGGATGGGGTGTACGAGCAGTACTTC. It specifies CASSSPSSGDGVYEQYF.

For the CDR3, the DNA is TGTGCCAGCAGCGTAGATACTAGCGGGACGCCGAATGAGCAGTTCTTC. Translating gives CASSVDTSGTPNEQFF. The rearrangement joins TRBV9 to TRBJ2-1; 10 nucleotides agree with TRBD2. Unmatched junction bases numbered 7, after V lost 0 bases and J lost 7 bases. There are 16 residues in the CDR3. Germline loops: CDR1 SGDLS, CDR2 YYNGEE.

The J gene is TRBJ2-1, the V gene TRBV7-9, with D maybe TRBD2 (5 bases). The CDR3 has 19 residues. Per the germline V gene, CDR1 is SEHNR and CDR2 is FQNEAQ (reference sequence). Deletions cut 4 bases from V and 8 bases from J, with 30 bases between. Here the CDR3 reads CASSSPLVSGSEISDEQFF. DNA of the CDR3: TGTGCCAGCAGCTCCCCCCTTGTTTCGGGTAGCGAAATTTCGGATGAGCAGTTCTTC.

J is TRBJ2-5 and V is TRBV10-2, with TRBD2 matching over 10 bases. Germline CDR1 reads WSHSY; CDR2 reads SAAADI. This CDR3 is 14 amino acids long. With 6 bases clipped from V and 4 bases from J, the junction kept 5 bases outside the gene matches. This CDR3 is CASSPGLAVETQYF. In nucleotides, the CDR3 is TGCGCCAGCAGCCCCGGACTAGCGGTAGAGACCCAGTACTTC.

The V and J genes are TRBV29-1 and TRBJ2-1; a weak D match, TRBD2 (6 bases). With 4 bases removed from V and 0 bases from J, the gap between germline ends came to 7 bases. Per the germline V gene, CDR1 is SQVTM and CDR2 is ANQGSEA. The CDR3 is 13 amino acids. As DNA, the CDR3 is TGCAGCGTTGTCGGGGGCTCCTACAATGAGCAGTTCTTC. Translated, it gives CSVVGGSYNEQFF.

This clone was detected only a few times. The chain uses TRBV6-1 and TRBJ1-5; D is possibly TRBD1 (5 bases). The CDR3 contains 14 residues. Germline V CDR1 and CDR2: MNHNS, SASEGT. V lost 2 bases and J lost 4, with 9 bases in between. The CDR3 coding sequence is TGTGCCAGCAGTGAATTTGGGGGGAATCAGCCCCAGCATTTT. It yields the protein CASSEFGGNQPQHF.

This chain joins TRBV7-9 and TRBJ2-1; D is possibly TRBD2 (5 bases). This CDR3 spans 16 amino acids. Germline V gene sequence: CDR1 SEHNR, CDR2 FQNEAQ (reference sequence). With 5 bases removed from V and 7 bases from J, the gap between germline ends came to 21 bases. Written as DNA, the CDR3 is TGTGCCAGCAGCCCGAGGGCAGCGGTACAAGTGAATGAGCAGTTCTTC. Amino acid sequence: CASSPRAAVQVNEQFF.